Shown below are 32 T cell receptor beta chains from a single sample sequenced in a study of technical replicates of blood from several donors. Assay used: immunoSEQ multiplex PCR; TCRdb lists only in-frame clones, some missing. The sample contains more than 65,000 clones, 95% to 96% of which appear only once. What was sequenced was T cells isolated from PBMCs. All receptors derive from a human donor in good health.

The V and J genes are TRBV28 and TRBJ1-1, with a weak D call TRBD1 (6 bases). Germline CDR1 is MDHEN and CDR2 is SYDVKM. The CDR3 covers 15 residues. Deletions cut 7 bases from V and 3 bases from J, with 18 bases between. CDR3 coding DNA: TGTGCCAGCAACCCCACCGGTTGGGGGCACACTGAAGCTTTCTTT. Amino acids: CASNPTGWGHTEAFF.

The rearrangement uses TRBV5-1 and TRBJ2-5; TRBD1 aligns across 8 bases. In germline, CDR1 is SGHRS, CDR2 YFSETQ. The V segment lost 3 bases and the J segment 1 base; nucleotides outside the gene matches: 5. The CDR3 sequence is 15 residues long. In nucleotides, the CDR3 is TGCGCCAGCAGCTGGACAGGGACGACCCAAGAGACCCAGTACTTC. This sequence encodes CASSWTGTTQETQYF.

This chain links TRBV6-5 with TRBJ1-1; 8 bases agree with TRBD1. The CDR3 spans 14 residues. Germline CDR1 MNHEY, CDR2 SVGAGI. V lost 0 bases to trimming and J lost 8 bases; unmatched junction nucleotides: 5. The CDR3 sequence: CASSYSRTGREAFF. DNA of the CDR3: TGTGCCAGCAGTTACTCGAGGACAGGGCGCGAAGCTTTCTTT.

The rearrangement links TRBV11-1 to TRBJ2-2; 8 nucleotides align to TRBD2. CDR3 length: 16 amino acids. Germline values: CDR1 SGHAT, CDR2 FQDESV (reference sequence). The V gene end was trimmed by 3 bases and the J gene end by 0 bases; junction bases not matched to a gene: 3. CDR3 coding DNA: TGTGCCAGCAGCTTCAGCGGGGGTGCGAACACCGGGGAGCTGTTTTTT. Translating gives CASSFSGGANTGELFF.

V and J are TRBV5-8 and TRBJ2-7; 8 bases fit TRBD1. CDR1 is SGHTS, CDR2 YDEGEE, per germline. The CDR3 contains 15 residues. V gave up 0 bases and J gave up 5 bases; unmatched junction bases: 7. The CDR3 nucleotides read TGTGCCAGCAGCTTGGGGACAGGGACTTTTGACGAGCAGTACTTC. It encodes CASSLGTGTFDEQYF.

V and J are TRBV6-5 and TRBJ2-7; no clear D gene. The CDR3 consists of 15 residues. V shed 4 bases and J shed 0 bases, with 13 bases lying between them. The V gene's germline CDR1 is MNHEY and CDR2 SVGAGI. In DNA form, the CDR3 reads TGTGCCAGCAGTTCCTTAGACATTAACTCCTACGAGCAGTACTTC. It encodes CASSSLDINSYEQYF.

The rearrangement links TRBV7-9 to TRBJ1-1; tentative D call: TRBD1 (5 bases). CDR1 and CDR2 (germline): SEHNR, FQNEAQ (reference sequence). The CDR3 contains 14 residues. Trimming took off 0 bases at V and 1 base at J, with 6 bases between the two ends. CDR3 sequence reads: CASSLAGPNTEAFF. The CDR3 DNA reads TGTGCCAGCAGCTTAGCGGGGCCGAACACTGAAGCTTTCTTT. Using reference TRBV7-9 and TRBJ1-1 for the parts outside the CDR3, the full variable domain is DTGVSQNPRHKITKRGQNVTFRCDPISEHNRLYWYRQTLGQGPEFLTYFQNEAQLEKSRLLSDRFSAERPKGSFSTLEIQRTEQGDSAMYLCASSLAGPNTEAFFGQGTRLTVV.

CDR3 loop: CASSFASGRAYNEQFF. The DNA of the CDR3 is TGTGCCAGCAGCTTTGCTAGCGGGAGGGCCTACAATGAGCAGTTCTTC. This sequence joins TRBV5-5 and TRBJ2-1, with 12 positions matching TRBD2. V was clipped by 2 bases and J by 2 bases; unmatched bases: 2. Germline V gives CDR1 SGHKS, CDR2 YYEKEE (reference sequence). The CDR3 runs 16 residues.

The chain employs TRBV9 and TRBJ2-7, with 8 bases aligning to TRBD1. The length of the CDR3 is 13 residues. J lost 3 bases, V lost 1 base, and 0 bases had no gene match. Looked up from germline, CDR1 is SGDLS and CDR2 is YYNGEE. The CDR3 region has the DNA TGTGCCAGCAGCGTAACAGGGGGCTACGAGCAGTACTTC. It yields the protein CASSVTGGYEQYF.

The chain is built from TRBV28 and TRBJ2-7; a weak D match, TRBD1 (5 bases). The CDR3 is 16 residues long. The germline V gene encodes CDR1 MDHEN and CDR2 SYDVKM. Trimming took off 7 bases at V and 6 bases at J, with 25 bases between the two ends. For the CDR3, the DNA is TGTGCCAGCACCGATCCCGGACCAACGGTAGGGGTCGAGCAGTACTTC. This gives the protein CASTDPGPTVGVEQYF.

J is TRBJ2-1 and V is TRBV2; 9 bases match TRBD2. The V gene's germline CDR1 is SNHLY and CDR2 FYNNEI. CDR3 size: 18 residues. J lost 2 bases, V lost 4 bases, and 12 bases had no gene match. The CDR3 sequence: CASSGGGRIAGAYNEQFF. CDR3 DNA: TGTGCCAGCAGTGGAGGGGGGCGGATAGCGGGAGCCTACAATGAGCAGTTCTTC.

V and J are TRBV28 and TRBJ2-5, with 10 bases fitting TRBD2. This CDR3 is 12 amino acids long. J was trimmed by 12 bases and V by 3 bases; bases with no gene match: 4. Germline V gives CDR1 MDHEN, CDR2 SYDVKM. CDR3 coding DNA: TGTGCCAGCAGTTTTCCCGGGACTAGCGAGTACTTC. Protein: CASSFPGTSEYF.

The chain has TRBV5-8 and TRBJ1-1; TRBD1 is a possible D gene (5 bases). This CDR3 spans 14 amino acids. CDR1 and CDR2 (germline): SGHTS, YDEGEE. Trimming shortened V by 4 bases and J by 6 bases, and 16 bases separated the two germline ends. The CDR3 DNA sequence: TGTGCCAGCAGCCTACAGGTAGGACGGCCTGAAGCTTTCTTT. It translates to CASSLQVGRPEAFF.

The chain is built from TRBV27 and TRBJ2-7, with D possibly TRBD2 on 5 matching bases. The CDR3 is 13 amino acids. V dropped 8 bases and J dropped 0 bases, with 11 bases sitting between them. The germline gives CDR1 MNHEY, CDR2 SMNVEV (reference sequence). The CDR3 coding sequence is TGTGCCAGCGTAGGACTGAACTCCTACGAGCAGTACTTC. This codes for CASVGLNSYEQYF.

This chain joins TRBV29-1 and TRBJ2-7; D is possibly TRBD2 (6 bases). With 6 bases removed from V and 3 bases from J, the gap between germline ends came to 15 bases. The germline V gene has CDR1 SQVTM and CDR2 ANQGSEA. This CDR3 is 13 amino acids long. The CDR3 region has the DNA TGCAGCGTCACCGGGGGAGACCTCTACGAGCAGTACTTC. It yields the protein CSVTGGDLYEQYF.

This clone was recorded once. CDR3 in amino acids: CAWTETGGGYTF. CDR3 DNA sequence: TGTGCCTGGACAGAAACAGGGGGCGGCTACACCTTC. V is TRBV30 and J is TRBJ1-2, with TRBD1 matching 9 bases. J gave up 8 bases and V 4 bases, and 5 bases lay outside the gene matches. CDR3 length: 12 residues. The germline V gene has CDR1 GTSNPN and CDR2 SVGIG (reference sequence).

This clone was detected once. The J gene is TRBJ2-5, the V gene TRBV4-1; 12 bases line up with TRBD2. The V and J ends lost 4 bases and 4 bases, in that order; junction bases with no gene match: 10. Germline assignment: CDR1 MGHRA and CDR2 YSYEKL. This CDR3 spans 17 amino acids. The CDR3, as DNA: TGCGCCAGCAGCCGCATAGCTAGCGGGAGGGCCCGAGAGACCCAGTACTTC. Its translation: CASSRIASGRARETQYF.

The chain combines TRBV5-1 with TRBJ1-1; tentative D call: TRBD1 (5 bases). Trimming shortened V by 3 bases and J by 6 bases, and 18 bases separated the two germline ends. The CDR3 totals 15 residues. The germline CDR1 and CDR2 sequences are SGHRS and YFSETQ. In DNA, the CDR3 is TGCGCCAGCAGCTGGGGGGGGGTGATCGGCGCTGAAGCTTTCTTT. Translated: CASSWGGVIGAEAFF.

The chain employs TRBV19 and TRBJ1-6; the D gene is possibly TRBD1 (6 bases). The CDR3 has 16 residues. Looked up from germline, CDR1 is LNHDA and CDR2 is SQIVND (reference sequence). Trimming took 5 bases from V and 6 from J, leaving 17 bases between them. The CDR3 nucleotides read TGTGCCAGTAGTCGCGTAACAGGGAACCGTAATTCACCCCTCCACTTT. Its translation is CASSRVTGNRNSPLHF.

The V and J genes are TRBV6-1 and TRBJ1-2; 10 positions agree with TRBD1. Germline loops: CDR1 MNHNS, CDR2 SASEGT. The J segment lost 2 bases and the V segment lost 1 base, leaving 4 bases of the junction unmatched. This CDR3 region has 16 residues. The CDR3 nucleotides are TGTGCCAGCAGTGAAGGGGGGACAGGGGAAAACTATGGCTACACCTTC. The encoded protein is CASSEGGTGENYGYTF.

This sequence joins TRBV6-5 and TRBJ2-7, with 9 bases fitting TRBD1. With 6 bases clipped from V and 5 bases from J, the junction kept 11 bases outside the gene matches. The germline V gene has CDR1 MNHEY and CDR2 SVGAGI. The CDR3 is 15 amino acids. The CDR3, as DNA: TGTGCCAGCAGGCTTCCCCCGGGACAGGGCGACGAGCAGTACTTC. Translation: CASRLPPGQGDEQYF.

The rearrangement uses TRBV4-1 and TRBJ1-1; D is possibly TRBD1 (6 bases). The V end lost 1 base, the J end lost 0 bases, and 15 bases lay between the germline ends. Germline V gene sequence: CDR1 MGHRA, CDR2 YSYEKL. The CDR3 totals 17 residues. The CDR3 sequence is CASSQVAGVGMNTEAFF. DNA for the CDR3: TGCGCCAGCAGCCAAGTGGCAGGGGTGGGGATGAACACTGAAGCTTTCTTT.

The rearrangement uses TRBV6-5 and TRBJ2-1; 7 nucleotides align to TRBD2. This CDR3 is built from 14 residues. The junction had 7 bases not matched to a gene; V was cut back by 6 bases and J by 5 bases. Germline V gene sequence: CDR1 MNHEY, CDR2 SVGAGI. CDR3 coding DNA: TGTGCCAGCAGCCGCCTGGGACTAAACAATGAGCAGTTCTTC. It specifies CASSRLGLNNEQFF.

This chain links TRBV9 with TRBJ2-7; D ambiguous. CDR3 length: 13 amino acids. Germline V gene lookup returns CDR1 SGDLS and CDR2 YYNGEE. V was pared by 0 bases and J by 1 base, with 5 bases between. Written as DNA, the CDR3 is TGTGCCAGCAGCGTAGACGGGTCCTACGAGCAGTACTTC. It specifies CASSVDGSYEQYF. Looking up the rest from reference TRBV9 and TRBJ2-7 gives the full variable domain: DSGVTQTPKHLITATGQRVTLRCSPRSGDLSVYWYQQSLDQGLQFLIQYYNGEERAKGNILERFSAQQFPDLHSELNLSSLELGDSALYFCASSVDGSYEQYFGPGTRLTVT.

The DNA of the CDR3 is TGTGCCAGCTCACCCACAGGAACCAGTAACTATGGCTACACCTTC. Protein sequence: CASSPTGTSNYGYTF. The chain recombines TRBV18 with TRBJ1-2; possible D gene TRBD1, 5 bases. CDR1 KGHSH and CDR2 LQKENI come from the germline V gene. The ends were cut back, 3 bases at V and 1 base at J, with 12 bases in the middle. The CDR3 is made up of 15 amino acids.

CDR3 protein: CASSPRGYEQYF. The CDR3 nucleotides read TGTGCCAGCTCACCCAGGGGATACGAGCAGTACTTC. The chain joins TRBV18 to TRBJ2-7; maybe TRBD1 (6 bases). Germline lookup yields CDR1 KGHSH and CDR2 LQKENI. The CDR3 consists of 12 residues. Trimming cost V 3 bases and J 4 bases, with 7 bases left between them.

This chain connects TRBV30 to TRBJ2-3, with a weak D call TRBD1 (5 bases). The CDR3 extends over 14 amino acids. Trimming left V 4 bases short and J 2 bases short, with 13 bases between. The germline CDR1 and CDR2 sequences are GTSNPN and SVGIG (reference sequence). The DNA of the CDR3 is TGTGCCTGGACCGGATATGGGGCCACAGATACGCAGTATTTT. It yields the protein CAWTGYGATDTQYF.

This clone was detected only once. The rearrangement uses TRBV11-2 and TRBJ2-1; 9 positions agree with TRBD1. This CDR3 is 17 amino acids long. Trimming removed 4 bases from V and 7 bases from J; junction bases left unmatched: 14. Germline CDR1 SGHAT, CDR2 FQNNGV. CDR3 DNA sequence: TGTGCCAGCAGCTCCCATGGCACCTCCGGGACAGGGAATGAGCAGTTCTTC. It codes for CASSSHGTSGTGNEQFF.

The chain's CDR3 is CASSVLAGVADTQYF. The CDR3 nucleotides read TGTGCCAGCAGTGTTCTAGCGGGAGTCGCAGATACGCAGTATTTT. The gene calls are TRBV6-4 and TRBJ2-3; 10 nucleotides agree with TRBD2. From germline, CDR1 is MRHNA and CDR2 SNTAGT. The CDR3 covers 15 residues. V dropped 4 bases and J dropped 4; count of bases not matched to a gene: 5.

The rearrangement uses TRBV6-5 and TRBJ2-3; D is unresolved. Germline lookup yields CDR1 MNHEY and CDR2 SVGAGI. V was trimmed by 5 bases and J by 11 bases, leaving 8 bases between them. The CDR3 contains 10 residues. CDR3 region: CASSERGQYF. The CDR3 region has the DNA TGTGCCAGCAGTGAGAGAGGGCAGTATTTT.

The chain is built from TRBV5-1 and TRBJ2-2, with TRBD2 identical over 11 bases. The CDR3 runs to 15 residues. V was pared by 2 bases and J by 7 bases, with 4 bases of the junction left unmatched. Looked up from germline, CDR1 is SGHRS and CDR2 is YFSETQ. The CDR3 is CASSFAGTSGGELFF. The CDR3 DNA follows: TGCGCCAGCAGCTTCGCCGGGACTAGCGGCGGGGAGCTGTTTTTT. The full variable domain, with the rest looked up from reference TRBV5-1 and TRBJ2-2, is KAGVTQTPRYLIKTRGQQVTLSCSPISGHRSVSWYQQTPGQGLQFLFEYFSETQRNKGNFPGRFSGRQFSNSRSEMNVSTLELGDSALYLCASSFAGTSGGELFFGEGSRLTVL.

This clone was picked up one time. The V call is TRBV16, the J call TRBJ1-3; 8 positions match TRBD1. J was trimmed by 0 bases and V by 3 bases; bases with no gene match: 7. Germline CDR1 reads KGHSY; CDR2 reads FQNENV. CDR3 length equals 17 residues. CDR3 protein: CASSHRGQDISGNTIYF. The CDR3 DNA reads as TGTGCCAGCAGCCATAGGGGACAGGACATCTCTGGAAACACCATATATTTT.